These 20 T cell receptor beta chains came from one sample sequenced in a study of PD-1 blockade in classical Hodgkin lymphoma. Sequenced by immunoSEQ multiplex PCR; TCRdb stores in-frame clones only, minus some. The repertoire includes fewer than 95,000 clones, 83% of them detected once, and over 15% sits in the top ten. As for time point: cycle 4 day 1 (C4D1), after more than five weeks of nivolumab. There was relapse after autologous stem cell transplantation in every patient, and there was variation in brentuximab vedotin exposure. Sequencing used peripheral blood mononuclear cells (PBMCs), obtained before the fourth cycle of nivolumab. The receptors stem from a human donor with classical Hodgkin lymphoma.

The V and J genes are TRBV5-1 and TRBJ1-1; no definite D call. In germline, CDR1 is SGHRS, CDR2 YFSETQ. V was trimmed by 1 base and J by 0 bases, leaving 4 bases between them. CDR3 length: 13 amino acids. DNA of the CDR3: TGCGCCAGCAGCTTGAACCTGAACACTGAAGCTTTCTTT. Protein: CASSLNLNTEAFF.

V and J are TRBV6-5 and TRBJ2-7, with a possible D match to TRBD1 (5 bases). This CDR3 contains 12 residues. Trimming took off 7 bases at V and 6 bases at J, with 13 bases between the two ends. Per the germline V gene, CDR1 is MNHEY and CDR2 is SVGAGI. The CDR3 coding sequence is TGTGCCAGCACTAAAGGGGTTACCGAGCAGTACTTC. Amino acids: CASTKGVTEQYF.

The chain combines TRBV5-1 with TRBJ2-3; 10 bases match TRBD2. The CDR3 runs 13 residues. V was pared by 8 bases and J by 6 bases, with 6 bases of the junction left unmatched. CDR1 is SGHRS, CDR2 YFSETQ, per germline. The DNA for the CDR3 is TGCGCCAGTACGATGGGACTAGCGGATACGCAGTATTTT. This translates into CASTMGLADTQYF.

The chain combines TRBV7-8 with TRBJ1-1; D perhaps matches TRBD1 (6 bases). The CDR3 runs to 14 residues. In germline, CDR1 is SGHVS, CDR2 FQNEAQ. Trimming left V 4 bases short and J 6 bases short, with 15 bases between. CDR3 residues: CASSSTGTPAEAFF. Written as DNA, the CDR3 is TGTGCCAGCAGCTCGACTGGGACACCCGCTGAAGCTTTCTTT. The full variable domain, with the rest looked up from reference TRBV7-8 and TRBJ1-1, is GAGVSQSPRYKVAKRGQDVALRCDPISGHVSLFWYQQALGQGPEFLTYFQNEAQLDKSGLPSDRFFAERPEGSVSTLKIQRTQQEDSAVYLCASSSTGTPAEAFFGQGTRLTVV.

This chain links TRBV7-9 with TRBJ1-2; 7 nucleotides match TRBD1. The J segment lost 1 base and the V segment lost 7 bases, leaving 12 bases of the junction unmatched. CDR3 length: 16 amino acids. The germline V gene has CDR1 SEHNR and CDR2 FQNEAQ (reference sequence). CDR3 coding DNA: TGTGCCAGCAACCCACAGGGGACTTCATTTAACTATGGCTACACCTTC. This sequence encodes CASNPQGTSFNYGYTF.

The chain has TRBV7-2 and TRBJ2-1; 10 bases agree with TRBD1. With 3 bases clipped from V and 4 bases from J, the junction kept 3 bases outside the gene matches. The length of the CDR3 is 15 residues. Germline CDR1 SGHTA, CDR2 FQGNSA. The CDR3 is CASSLGQGLYNEQFF. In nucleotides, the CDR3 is TGTGCCAGCAGCTTGGGACAGGGGTTGTACAATGAGCAGTTCTTC.

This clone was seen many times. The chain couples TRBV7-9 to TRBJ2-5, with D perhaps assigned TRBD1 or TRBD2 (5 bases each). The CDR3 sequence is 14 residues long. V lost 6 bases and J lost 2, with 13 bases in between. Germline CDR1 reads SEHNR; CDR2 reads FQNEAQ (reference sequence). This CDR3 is CASSFGTEQETQYF. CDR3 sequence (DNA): TGTGCCAGCAGTTTCGGGACGGAGCAAGAGACCCAGTACTTC. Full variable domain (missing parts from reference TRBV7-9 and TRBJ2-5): DTGVSQNPRHKITKRGQNVTFRCDPISEHNRLYWYRQTLGQGPEFLTYFQNEAQLEKSRLLSDRFSAERPKGSFSTLEIQRTEQGDSAMYLCASSFGTEQETQYFGPGTRLLVL.

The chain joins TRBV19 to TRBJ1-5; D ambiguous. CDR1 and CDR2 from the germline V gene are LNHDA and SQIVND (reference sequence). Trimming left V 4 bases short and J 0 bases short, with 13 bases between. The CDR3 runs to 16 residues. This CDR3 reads CASSKVWTASNQPQHF. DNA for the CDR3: TGTGCCAGTAGTAAAGTTTGGACGGCTAGCAATCAGCCCCAGCATTTT.

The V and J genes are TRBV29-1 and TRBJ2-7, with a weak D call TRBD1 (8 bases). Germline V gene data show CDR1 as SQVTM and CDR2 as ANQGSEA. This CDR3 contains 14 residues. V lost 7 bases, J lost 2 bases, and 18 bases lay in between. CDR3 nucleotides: TGCAGCGCAGGGGGCGCTAGCGGAACCTACGAGCAGTACTTC. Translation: CSAGGASGTYEQYF.

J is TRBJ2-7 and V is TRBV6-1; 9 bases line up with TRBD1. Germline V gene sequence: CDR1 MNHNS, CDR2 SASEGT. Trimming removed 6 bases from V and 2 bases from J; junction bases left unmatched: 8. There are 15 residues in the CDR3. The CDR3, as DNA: TGTGCCAGCAGCTCCGGGACAGGGAAGACCTACGAGCAGTACTTC. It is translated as CASSSGTGKTYEQYF.

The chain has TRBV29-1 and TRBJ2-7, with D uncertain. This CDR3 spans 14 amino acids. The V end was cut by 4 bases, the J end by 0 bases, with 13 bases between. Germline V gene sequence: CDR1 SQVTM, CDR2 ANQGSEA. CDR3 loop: CSVATSASSYEQYF. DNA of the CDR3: TGCAGCGTTGCTACTTCCGCAAGCTCCTACGAGCAGTACTTC.

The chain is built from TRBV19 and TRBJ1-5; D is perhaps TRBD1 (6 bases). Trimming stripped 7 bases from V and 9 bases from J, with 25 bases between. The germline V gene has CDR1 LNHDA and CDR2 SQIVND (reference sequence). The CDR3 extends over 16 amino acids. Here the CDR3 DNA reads TGTGCCAGTACCCGGGACACCTCAACCCGCTCGTGGCCCCAGCATTTT. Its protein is CASTRDTSTRSWPQHF.

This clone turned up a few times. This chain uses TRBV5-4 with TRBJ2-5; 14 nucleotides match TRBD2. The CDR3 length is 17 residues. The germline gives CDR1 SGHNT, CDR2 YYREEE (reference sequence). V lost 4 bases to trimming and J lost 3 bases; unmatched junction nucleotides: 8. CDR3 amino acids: CASSTGLTSGREETQYF. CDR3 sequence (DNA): TGTGCCAGCAGCACCGGCCTGACTAGCGGGAGGGAAGAGACCCAGTACTTC.

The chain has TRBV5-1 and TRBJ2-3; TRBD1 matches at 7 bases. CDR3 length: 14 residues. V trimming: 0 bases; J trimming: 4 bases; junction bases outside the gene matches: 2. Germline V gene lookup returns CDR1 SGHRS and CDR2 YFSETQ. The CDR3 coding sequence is TGCGCCAGCAGCTTGGCAGGGGGTGCAGATACGCAGTATTTT. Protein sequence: CASSLAGGADTQYF. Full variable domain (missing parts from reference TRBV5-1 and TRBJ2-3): KAGVTQTPRYLIKTRGQQVTLSCSPISGHRSVSWYQQTPGQGLQFLFEYFSETQRNKGNFPGRFSGRQFSNSRSEMNVSTLELGDSALYLCASSLAGGADTQYFGPGTRLTVL.

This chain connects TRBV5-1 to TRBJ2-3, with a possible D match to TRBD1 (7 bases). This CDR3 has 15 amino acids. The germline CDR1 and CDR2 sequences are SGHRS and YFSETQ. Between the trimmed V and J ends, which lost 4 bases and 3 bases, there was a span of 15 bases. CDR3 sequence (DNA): TGCGCCAGCAGCCCCGGGGCGGGACAGACAGATACGCAGTATTTT. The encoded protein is CASSPGAGQTDTQYF.

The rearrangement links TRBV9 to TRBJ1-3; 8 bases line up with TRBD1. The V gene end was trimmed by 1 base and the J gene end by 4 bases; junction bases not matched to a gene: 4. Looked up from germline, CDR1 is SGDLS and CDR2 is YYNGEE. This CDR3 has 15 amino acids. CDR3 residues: CASSVRQGAGNTIYF. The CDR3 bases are TGTGCCAGCAGCGTAAGGCAGGGGGCAGGAAACACCATATATTTT.

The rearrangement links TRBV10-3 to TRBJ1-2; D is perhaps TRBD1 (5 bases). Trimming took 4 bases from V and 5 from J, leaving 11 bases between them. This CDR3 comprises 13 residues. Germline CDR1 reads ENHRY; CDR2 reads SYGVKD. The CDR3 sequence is CAISAGIGYGYTF. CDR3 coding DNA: TGTGCCATCAGTGCAGGGATCGGGTATGGCTACACCTTC.

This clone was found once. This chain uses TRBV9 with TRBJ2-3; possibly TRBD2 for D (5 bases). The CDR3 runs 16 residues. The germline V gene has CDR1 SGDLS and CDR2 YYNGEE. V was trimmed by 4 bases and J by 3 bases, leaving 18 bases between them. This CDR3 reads CASSLGSGQGTDTQYF. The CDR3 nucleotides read TGTGCCAGCAGCCTCGGCAGCGGCCAAGGGACAGATACGCAGTATTTT.

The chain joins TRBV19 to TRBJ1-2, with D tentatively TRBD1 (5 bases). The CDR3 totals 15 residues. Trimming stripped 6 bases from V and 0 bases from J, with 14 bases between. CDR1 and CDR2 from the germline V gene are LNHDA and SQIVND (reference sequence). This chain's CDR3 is CASSPGTSANYGYTF. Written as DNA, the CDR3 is TGTGCCAGTAGCCCCGGGACCTCAGCTAACTATGGCTACACCTTC.

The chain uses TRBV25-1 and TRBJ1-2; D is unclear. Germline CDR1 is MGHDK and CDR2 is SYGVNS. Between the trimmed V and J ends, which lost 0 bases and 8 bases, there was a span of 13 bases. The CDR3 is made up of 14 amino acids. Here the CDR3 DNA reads TGTGCCAGCAGTGAATATTGGAGGACCTGGGGCTACACCTTC. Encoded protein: CASSEYWRTWGYTF.